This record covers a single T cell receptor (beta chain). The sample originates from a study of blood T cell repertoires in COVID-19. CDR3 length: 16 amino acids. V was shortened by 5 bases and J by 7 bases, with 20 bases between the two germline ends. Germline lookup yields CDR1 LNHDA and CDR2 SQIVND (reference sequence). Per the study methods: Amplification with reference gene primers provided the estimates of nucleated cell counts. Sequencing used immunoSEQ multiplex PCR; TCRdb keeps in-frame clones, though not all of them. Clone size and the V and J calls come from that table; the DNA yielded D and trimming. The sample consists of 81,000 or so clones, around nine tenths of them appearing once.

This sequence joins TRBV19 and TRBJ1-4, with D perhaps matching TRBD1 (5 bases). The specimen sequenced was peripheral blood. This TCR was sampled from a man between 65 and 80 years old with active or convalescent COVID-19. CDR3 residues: CASSPDGQISFEKLFF. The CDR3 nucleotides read TGTGCCAGTAGTCCAGACGGACAAATCAGCTTTGAAAAACTGTTTTTT.